This is a list of T cell receptor beta chains from one sample in a study of tumor-infiltrating lymphocytes in primary liver carcinoma. A single record per CDR3 protein comes from TCRdb applying MiXCR to the multiplex PCR reads. The table includes 24,000 or so distinct CDR3 sequences, about 74% detected once. Sample: liver tumor tissue from sampling region 5. These receptors originate from a woman in her 30s with primary liver carcinoma and hepatitis B virus infection. The CDR3 runs from the conserved cysteine through the conserved F or W. The order of the fields is CDR3 length, J gene, D gene, V gene, clone size, CDR3 DNA, CDR3 protein. A D gene is named only where the DNA matches it firmly. Size values are once, few and many counts, or a class for expanded clones, and some rows have none.

>16|TRBJ2-5|.|TRBV5-1|.
TGCGCCAGCAGCACTACCGGGATAGTGGGCGCGGAGACCCAGTACTTC
CASSTTGIVGAETQYF
>15|TRBJ2-7|TRBD2|TRBV2|.
TGTGCCTGCAGTGGGACTAGCGCTCAAGACTACGAGCAGTACTTC
CACSGTSAQDYEQYF
>14|TRBJ2-5|.|TRBV6-1|.
TGTGCCAGCAGTGTGGGGTCCACTTTAGGGGCCCAGTACTTC
CASSVGSTLGAQYF
>12|TRBJ1-2|.|TRBV29-1|.
TGCATCTTTTCGGTCAGGCCATATTGCTACATCTTC
CIFSVRPYCYIF
>11|TRBJ2-3|.|TRBV29-1|.
TGTAGCCATAGAGGCGCAGATACGCAATATTTT
CSHRGADTQYF
>17|TRBJ2-2|.|TRBV7-8|.
TGTGCCAGCAATTCGCAGGGCCACACGTCGAACACGGGGGAGCTGTTTTTT
CASNSQGHTSNTGELFF
>13|TRBJ2-3|.|TRBV6-5|.
TGTGCCAGCAGCCCCCGGTCCGCAGATACGCAGTTTTTT
CASSPRSADTQFF
>15|TRBJ2-2|.|TRBV28|.
TGTGCCAGCAGTCTCTTAGGGGAGGTCACATGGGAGCTGTTTTTT
CASSLLGEVTWELFF
>13|TRBJ2-5|.|TRBV6-5|.
TGTGCCAGCAGTACCAACAGTGGACTGACCCAGTACTTC
CASSTNSGLTQYF
>12|TRBJ2-7|.|TRBV11-2|.
TGTACCAGCAACTCCTACGACTACGGGCAGTACTTC
CTSNSYDYGQYF
>15|TRBJ1-4|.|TRBV4-1|once
TGCGCCAACAGCCAAGTGAGGGGATCTAATGTAAAACGGTTTTTT
CANSQVRGSNVKRFF
>15|TRBJ2-7|.|TRBV6-5|.
TGTGCCAGCAGTTACAAGGACAACAGCCCCTATGAGCAGTACTTC
CASSYKDNSPYEQYF
>18|TRBJ1-2|.|TRBV6-1|.
TGTGCCAGCAGTGAACGGTTCCAGGTCCTTAGATATAACTACGGCTACACCTTC
CASSERFQVLRYNYGYTF
>14|TRBJ2-4|.|TRBV5-5|.
TGTGCCAGCAGCTTTACATGGATGGCAAACATTCAGTACTTC
CASSFTWMANIQYF
>12|TRBJ2-5|.|TRBV11-2|.
TGTGCCGGCGGCTTAGGGTTAGAGACCCCGTACTTC
CAGGLGLETPYF
>20|TRBJ1-2|.|TRBV28|.
TGTGCCAGCTCCACGGTCAGACTAGTTCCCTTTCAGCACACTAACTATGGCTACACCTTC
CASSTVRLVPFQHTNYGYTF
>16|TRBJ1-5|.|TRBV6-5|.
TGTGCCAGCGCCTCGGTGCGAGGAAACCGATTACAGCCCCAACATTTT
CASASVRGNRLQPQHF
>13|TRBJ2-1|TRBD2|TRBV7-9|.
TGTGCCAGCGGCCCCCGGACTAGCGGAGCACAGTTATTC
CASGPRTSGAQLF
>16|TRBJ2-1|.|TRBV5-1|.
TGCGCCAGCAGCTTTGCGATATCCCCGGGGTCCAATGGGCAATTCTTC
CASSFAISPGSNGQFF
>12|TRBJ2-2|.|TRBV6-5|.
TGTGCCTGCAGTTACTTCTCCGGGGGGCTGTTTTTT
CACSYFSGGLFF
>14|TRBJ2-7|.|TRBV5-5|.
TGTGCCAGCAGCTTCGATCAGACTATCTACGAGCACTGCTTC
CASSFDQTIYEHCF
>14|TRBJ1-6|TRBD1|TRBV6-4|.
TGTGCCAGCAATGATGGGACAGGGGAATCACCCCTCCACTTT
CASNDGTGESPLHF
>15|TRBJ2-7|.|TRBV4-3|.
TGCGCCAGCAACCAGCTACAGGACAATTCCTACGAGCAGTACTTC
CASNQLQDNSYEQYF
>16|TRBJ2-7|.|TRBV29-1|.
TGCAGCGCTAGAGGGATCTGGGACGGACAAACCTACGAGCAATACTTC
CSARGIWDGQTYEQYF
>11|TRBJ1-2|.|TRBV29-1|.
TGCAGCGCTTTGGTCTCATATGGCTACACCTTC
CSALVSYGYTF
>16|TRBJ2-1|TRBD2|TRBV4-3|.
TGCGCCAGCAACCAAGATTGGGACTACGCCTACAATGAACACTTCTTC
CASNQDWDYAYNEHFF
>16|TRBJ2-7|TRBD2|TRBV7-8|medium-sized
TGTGCCAGCAGCCCATTACTAGCGGGCGAAGGCCTCGAGCAGTACTTC
CASSPLLAGEGLEQYF
>17|TRBJ2-1|TRBD2|TRBV20-1|.
TGCAGTGTTAGAGACTCCCCGGGGACTAGCGGGAGCTATGAGCAGCTCTTC
CSVRDSPGTSGSYEQLF
>12|TRBJ1-5|.|TRBV11-3|.
TGTGCCCCCTCGGAGGACAATCAGCCCCAGCGTTTT
CAPSEDNQPQRF
>11|TRBJ1-2|.|TRBV29-1|large
TGCAGCGTTGAAGATCAGACCAGCTACACCTTC
CSVEDQTSYTF
>14|TRBJ2-7|.|TRBV14|.
TGTGCCAGCAGCCCGGGGATAGGGGGCTACGAGCAGTACTTC
CASSPGIGGYEQYF
>13|TRBJ2-3|.|TRBV6-5|.
TGTGCCACCAACCAAGTGTACGGAGATACGCGGTATTTT
CATNQVYGDTRYF
>14|TRBJ2-7|.|TRBV7-9|.
TGTGACAGCGGCCTCCCGACTCACCGCTACGAGCAATACTTC
CDSGLPTHRYEQYF
>15|TRBJ2-3|.|TRBV4-2|.
TGTGCCAGCAACTGGAACCCTCGGGAGTTTGATACGCAATATTTT
CASNWNPREFDTQYF
>13|TRBJ1-2|.|TRBV28|.
TGTGCCTGCAGTCAGCCTCCGTACTATGGCTACACCTTC
CACSQPPYYGYTF
>14|TRBJ2-5|TRBD2|TRBV11-2|.
TGTGCCAGTAGCCGCGATACTAGCGGGGTGACCCAGTACTTC
CASSRDTSGVTQYF
>14|TRBJ2-2|.|TRBV6-1|.
TGTGCCAGCAGCCCGGGTACCGACACCGGGGAGCTGTTTTTT
CASSPGTDTGELFF
>17|TRBJ2-3|.|TRBV11-2|once
TGTGCTAGCAGCCATCGAGGGAGCAGGAGCCCCACAGATACGCAGTATTTT
CASSHRGSRSPTDTQYF
>16|TRBJ2-1|.|TRBV30|.
TGTGTCTGGAGGTCGGCTATGCGGAGCTCCTATAATGAGCAGTTCTTC
CVWRSAMRSSYNEQFF
>16|TRBJ2-6|.|TRBV6-5|.
TGTACCAGCAGTTACTCTGGGGGGCCTGGGACCAACGTCCTGACCTTC
CTSSYSGGPGTNVLTF
>18|TRBJ2-1|.|TRBV4-1|.
TGCGCCAGCAGCCGAGAATGGGTCCCCCAGAGTTCCCACAATGAGCAGTTCTTC
CASSREWVPQSSHNEQFF
>12|TRBJ2-3|.|TRBV20-1|.
TGCAGTGCTGAGGGGAGCACAGATACGCAGTATTTT
CSAEGSTDTQYF
>14|TRBJ1-3|TRBD1|TRBV20-1|few
TGCAGTGCTCCTGGGACAGGATCAGGAAACACCATATATTTT
CSAPGTGSGNTIYF
>12|TRBJ2-4|.|TRBV28|.
TGTGCCAGGAGTTTCAATAAAAACATTCAGTACTTC
CARSFNKNIQYF
>15|TRBJ2-5|.|TRBV29-1|.
TGCAGCGCTGAAACCGGAAGGGGAGTGAGGGAGACTCAGAACTTC
CSAETGRGVRETQNF
>13|TRBJ2-7|.|TRBV11-2|.
TGTGTCAGCAGCCCTCCGGGGAGGTACGGACAGTACTTC
CVSSPPGRYGQYF
>16|TRBJ2-1|.|TRBV11-2|.
TGTGCCAGCAGCCTAAGTCTGGACGGGAGATACAATGAGCAGCTCTTC
CASSLSLDGRYNEQLF
>15|TRBJ2-5|.|TRBV12-3/TRBV12-4|few
TGTACCACCAGCACCCACCCCGGGAGCGAAGAGACCCAGTACTTC
CTTSTHPGSEETQYF